The source of this T cell receptor beta chain is a study of radiotherapy plus CTLA-4 blockade in lung cancer. The V segment lost 4 bases and the J segment 6 bases; nucleotides outside the gene matches: 6. The length of the CDR3 is 14 residues. The germline V gene encodes CDR1 SGHRS and CDR2 YFSETQ. Clones were read by immunoSEQ multiplex PCR, and TCRdb kept only the in-frame ones, dropping some. The sample carries about 77,000 clones, under 75% recorded once. Notes on the study in general: Early blood T cell clone dynamics reportedly forecast response best, with interferon-beta. After treatment with radiotherapy plus ipilimumab, TCR clones that came from the tumor expanded in blood.

On this clone: Its specificity is not known.

Chemo-refractory metastatic non-small-cell lung cancer patients underwent focal radiation alongside CTLA-4 blockade with ipilimumab. The sequenced sample was peripheral blood, obtained from a patient treated with radiotherapy plus ipilimumab. The gene calls are TRBV5-1 and TRBJ1-1; TRBD1 matches at 10 bases. The receptor was derived from a human donor with non-small cell lung cancer whose response to radiotherapy plus ipilimumab could not be evaluated. CDR3 in amino acids: CASSLLGQGAEAFF. The CDR3 coding sequence is TGCGCCAGCAGCCTCCTTGGACAGGGGGCTGAAGCTTTCTTT.